Listed here are 15 T cell receptor beta chains from one sample, sequenced in a study of Ad26.COV2.S vaccination and SARS-CoV-2 variants. Profiled with immunoSEQ multiplex PCR; TCRdb holds only in-frame clones, not every one. The table includes some 300,000 clones, more than 70% detected once. The treatment here: some 20 received Ad26.COV2.S at low or high dose, single or two shots; 5 received placebo; per-sample allocation not given. Repertoires come from day 63 after the first vaccine or placebo injection. The material sequenced was peripheral blood, taken in a trial of Ad26.COV2.S vaccine versus placebo. These receptors all come from a person between 18 and 60 years old who received the Ad26.COV2.S COVID-19 vaccine or a placebo.

A few counts support this clone. J is TRBJ2-1 and V is TRBV7-9, with D perhaps matching TRBD1 (5 bases). CDR1 SEHNR and CDR2 FQNEAQ come from the germline V gene (reference sequence). Trimming removed 5 bases from V and 0 bases from J, with 11 bases in between. CDR3 length equals 15 residues. The CDR3, as DNA: TGTGCCAGCAGCCCGGTCGACAGCTCCTACAATGAGCAGTTCTTC. This encodes CASSPVDSSYNEQFF.

J is TRBJ2-1 and V is TRBV29-1; possibly TRBD2 for D (5 bases). CDR1 and CDR2 from the germline V gene are SQVTM and ANQGSEA. The CDR3 is 14 residues long. V lost 5 bases to trimming and J lost 10 bases, with 21 bases between them. Here the CDR3 DNA reads TGCAGCGTTTTACTTGACGGGGAAGCCAGGGAGCAGTTCTTC. It is translated as CSVLLDGEAREQFF.

The J gene is TRBJ2-2, the V gene TRBV6-6; no definite D call. Germline lookup yields CDR1 MNHNY and CDR2 SVGAGI (reference sequence). Trimming stripped 6 bases from V and 6 bases from J, with 11 bases between. The CDR3 loop spans 13 amino acids. As DNA, the CDR3 is TGTGCCAGCAGGCCGGATGGTCCCGGGGAGCTGTTTTTT. Translating it yields CASRPDGPGELFF.

This rearrangement joins TRBV6-5 to TRBJ2-7; TRBD1 matches 7 bases. This CDR3 is built from 15 residues. J gave up 0 bases and V 6 bases, and 8 bases lay outside the gene matches. The germline CDR1 and CDR2 sequences are MNHEY and SVGAGI. CDR3 nucleotide sequence: TGTGCCAGCAGAAGTCACCGGGACAGCTCCTACGAGCAGTACTTC. Protein: CASRSHRDSSYEQYF.

J is TRBJ1-3 and V is TRBV9; D unclear. The length of the CDR3 is 12 residues. Trimming shortened V by 1 base and J by 8 bases, and 7 bases separated the two germline ends. CDR1 and CDR2 (germline): SGDLS, YYNGEE. The CDR3 loop reads CASSVNGDTIYF. The CDR3 region has the DNA TGTGCCAGCAGCGTAAACGGAGACACCATATATTTT. The full variable domain, in which reference TRBV9 and TRBJ1-3 provide the parts outside the CDR3, is DSGVTQTPKHLITATGQRVTLRCSPRSGDLSVYWYQQSLDQGLQFLIQYYNGEERAKGNILERFSAQQFPDLHSELNLSSLELGDSALYFCASSVNGDTIYFGEGSWLTVV.

This chain links TRBV7-2 with TRBJ1-1; D is ambiguous. Germline-derived CDR1 and CDR2 are SGHTA and FQGNSA. Trimming removed 6 bases from V and 4 bases from J, with 18 bases in between. The CDR3 consists of 15 residues. Written as DNA, the CDR3 is TGTGCCAGCAGATCGGGTTGGGGTTATAGCACTGAAGCTTTCTTT. Translation: CASRSGWGYSTEAFF.

V and J are TRBV30 and TRBJ2-3, with D possibly matching TRBD1 (6 bases). From germline, CDR1 is GTSNPN and CDR2 SVGIG (reference sequence). The V end was cut by 1 base, the J end by 2 bases, with 7 bases between. This CDR3 spans 13 amino acids. The DNA of the CDR3 is TGTGCCTGGAGTGGGGGGCCCACAGATACGCAGTATTTT. This encodes CAWSGGPTDTQYF.

This chain connects TRBV19 to TRBJ1-1; TRBD1 matches 7 bases. Germline values: CDR1 LNHDA, CDR2 SQIVND (reference sequence). The V gene end was trimmed by 4 bases and the J gene end by 4 bases; junction bases not matched to a gene: 3. The CDR3 sequence is 13 residues long. CDR3 in DNA: TGTGCCAGTAGTAAAGACAGGGTCACTGAAGCTTTCTTT. Its protein is CASSKDRVTEAFF. Complete variable domain (other parts from reference TRBV19 and TRBJ1-1): DGGITQSPKYLFRKEGQNVTLSCEQNLNHDAMYWYRQDPGQGLRLIYYSQIVNDFQKGDIAEGYSVSREKKESFPLTVTSAQKNPTAFYLCASSKDRVTEAFFGQGTRLTVV.

The V call is TRBV6-2 or TRBV6-3, the J call TRBJ2-3, with D perhaps TRBD1 (5 bases). The CDR3 is 16 amino acids. CDR1 and CDR2 (germline): MNHEY, SVGEGT. V lost 3 bases, J lost 2 bases, and 15 bases lay in between. The CDR3 region has the DNA TGTGCCAGCAGTTATAAAAGGACAACTCCCACAGATACGCAGTATTTT. Translation gives CASSYKRTTPTDTQYF.

The chain recombines TRBV18 with TRBJ2-1, with D possibly matching TRBD1 (5 bases). The V gene lost 6 bases and the J gene lost 2 bases, with 14 bases spanning the gap. This CDR3 is 15 amino acids long. The germline gives CDR1 KGHSH, CDR2 LQKENI. CDR3 region: CASSPMTVPYNEQFF. Here the CDR3 DNA reads TGTGCCAGCTCCCCCATGACAGTTCCCTACAATGAGCAGTTCTTC.

This sequence joins TRBV5-1 and TRBJ1-2; TRBD1 is a possible D gene (5 bases). This CDR3 has 14 residues. Trimming stripped 5 bases from V and 0 bases from J, with 11 bases between. Germline CDR1 SGHRS, CDR2 YFSETQ. The CDR3 sequence is CASSPAGANYGYTF. CDR3 bases: TGCGCCAGCAGTCCAGCGGGGGCTAACTATGGCTACACCTTC. Combining the CDR3 with reference TRBV5-1 and TRBJ1-2 gives the whole variable domain KAGVTQTPRYLIKTRGQQVTLSCSPISGHRSVSWYQQTPGQGLQFLFEYFSETQRNKGNFPGRFSGRQFSNSRSEMNVSTLELGDSALYLCASSPAGANYGYTFGSGTRLTVV.

This clone has just one count. The chain uses TRBV11-3 and TRBJ2-5; no firm D call. CDR3 length: 13 residues. Trimming shortened V by 1 base and J by 4 bases, and 7 bases separated the two germline ends. The germline CDR1 and CDR2 sequences are SGHNT and YENEEA. CDR3 sequence reads: CASSLGALETQYF. CDR3 DNA sequence: TGTGCCAGCAGCTTAGGCGCCTTAGAGACCCAGTACTTC.

The chain recombines TRBV9 with TRBJ2-7; TRBD1 might be the D (5 bases). Trimming shortened V by 0 bases and J by 3 bases, and 10 bases separated the two germline ends. The CDR3 covers 14 residues. The germline CDR1 and CDR2 sequences are SGDLS and YYNGEE. The CDR3 region is CASSVGVGDYEQYF. The CDR3 DNA sequence: TGTGCCAGCAGCGTAGGGGTAGGGGACTACGAGCAGTACTTC.

The chain employs TRBV19 and TRBJ1-6; 10 nucleotides align to TRBD1. The V and J ends lost 4 bases and 7 bases, in that order; junction bases with no gene match: 7. Germline loops: CDR1 LNHDA, CDR2 SQIVND (reference sequence). CDR3 size: 16 residues. The CDR3 reads CASSTRPGQGNSPLHF. As DNA, the CDR3 is TGTGCCAGTAGTACCCGACCGGGACAGGGGAATTCACCCCTCCACTTT.

In this sample, this clone turned up many times. The DNA of the CDR3 is TGTGCCAGCAGCGTAGGGCTTTCCTACGAGCAGTACTTC. Protein: CASSVGLSYEQYF. V gene TRBV9 combines with J gene TRBJ2-7, with D unresolved. There are 13 residues in the CDR3. V lost 0 bases, J lost 1 base, and 5 bases lay in between. Germline CDR1 and CDR2: SGDLS and YYNGEE. The full variable domain, in which reference TRBV9 and TRBJ2-7 provide the parts outside the CDR3, is DSGVTQTPKHLITATGQRVTLRCSPRSGDLSVYWYQQSLDQGLQFLIQYYNGEERAKGNILERFSAQQFPDLHSELNLSSLELGDSALYFCASSVGLSYEQYFGPGTRLTVT.